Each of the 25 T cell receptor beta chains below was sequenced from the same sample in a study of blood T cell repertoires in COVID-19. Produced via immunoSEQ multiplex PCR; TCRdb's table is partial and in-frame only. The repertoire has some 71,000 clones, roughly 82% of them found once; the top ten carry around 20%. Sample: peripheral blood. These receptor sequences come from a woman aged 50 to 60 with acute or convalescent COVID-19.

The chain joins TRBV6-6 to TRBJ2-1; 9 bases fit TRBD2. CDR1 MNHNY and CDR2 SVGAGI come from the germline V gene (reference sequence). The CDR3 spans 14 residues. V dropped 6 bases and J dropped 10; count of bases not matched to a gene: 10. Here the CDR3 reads CASSPGTSWGEQFF. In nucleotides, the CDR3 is TGTGCCAGCAGCCCCGGGACTAGCTGGGGAGAGCAGTTCTTC.

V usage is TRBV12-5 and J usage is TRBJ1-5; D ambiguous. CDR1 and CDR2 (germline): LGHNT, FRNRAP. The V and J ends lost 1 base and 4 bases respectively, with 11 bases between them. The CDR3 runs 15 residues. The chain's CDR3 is CASGLGLNNNQPQHF. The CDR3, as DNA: TGTGCTAGTGGTTTGGGACTGAATAATAATCAGCCCCAGCATTTT.

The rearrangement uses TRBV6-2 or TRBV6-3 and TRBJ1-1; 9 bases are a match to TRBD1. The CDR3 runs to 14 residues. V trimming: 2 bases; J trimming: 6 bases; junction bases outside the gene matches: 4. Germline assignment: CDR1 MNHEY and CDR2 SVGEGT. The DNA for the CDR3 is TGTGCCAGCAGTTACGTCGACAGGGGGGCTGAAGCTTTCTTT. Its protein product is CASSYVDRGAEAFF.

CDR3 in DNA: TGTGCCAGCAGCCCTCGGGACAGGGATTACGAGCAGTACTTC. Translating it yields CASSPRDRDYEQYF. The chain has TRBV7-9 and TRBJ2-7; TRBD1 matches at 9 bases. From germline, CDR1 is SEHNR and CDR2 FQNEAQ (reference sequence). With 5 bases clipped from V and 4 bases from J, the junction kept 6 bases outside the gene matches. The CDR3 covers 14 residues.

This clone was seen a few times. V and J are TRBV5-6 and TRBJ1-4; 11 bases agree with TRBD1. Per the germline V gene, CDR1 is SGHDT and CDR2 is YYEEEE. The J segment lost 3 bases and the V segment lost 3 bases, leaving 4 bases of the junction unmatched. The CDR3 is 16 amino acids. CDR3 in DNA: TGTGCCAGCAGCTACCGGGACAGGGGGGCTAATGAAAAACTGTTTTTT. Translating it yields CASSYRDRGANEKLFF.

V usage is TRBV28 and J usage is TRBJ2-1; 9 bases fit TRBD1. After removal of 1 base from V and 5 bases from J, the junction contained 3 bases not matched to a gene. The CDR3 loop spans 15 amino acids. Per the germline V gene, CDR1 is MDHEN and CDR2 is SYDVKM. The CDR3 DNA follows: TGTGCCAGCAGTTTATCGGGACAGGGTCACAATGAGCAGTTCTTC. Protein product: CASSLSGQGHNEQFF. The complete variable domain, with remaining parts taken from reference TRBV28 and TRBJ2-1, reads DVKVTQSSRYLVKRTGEKVFLECVQDMDHENMFWYRQDPGLGLRLIYFSYDVKMKEKGDIPEGYSVSREKKERFSLILESASTNQTSMYLCASSLSGQGHNEQFFGPGTRLTVL.

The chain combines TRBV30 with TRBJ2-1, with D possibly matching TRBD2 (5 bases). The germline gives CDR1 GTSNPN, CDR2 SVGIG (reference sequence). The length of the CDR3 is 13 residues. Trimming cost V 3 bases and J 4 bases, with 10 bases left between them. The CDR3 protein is CAWSKRAYNEQFF. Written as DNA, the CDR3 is TGTGCCTGGAGCAAGAGGGCATACAATGAGCAGTTCTTC.

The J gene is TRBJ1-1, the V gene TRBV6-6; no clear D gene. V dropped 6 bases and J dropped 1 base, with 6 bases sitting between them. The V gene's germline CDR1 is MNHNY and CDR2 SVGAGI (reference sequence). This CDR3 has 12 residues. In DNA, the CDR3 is TGTGCCAGCAGAGGAGGGAACACTGAAGCTTTCTTT. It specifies CASRGGNTEAFF.

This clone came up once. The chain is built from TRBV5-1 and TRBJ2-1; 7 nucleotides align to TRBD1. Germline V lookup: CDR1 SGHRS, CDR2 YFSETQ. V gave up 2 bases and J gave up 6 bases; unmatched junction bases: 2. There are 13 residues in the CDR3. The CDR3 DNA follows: TGCGCCAGCAGCTTATACAGGGGCAATGAGCAGTTCTTC. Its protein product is CASSLYRGNEQFF. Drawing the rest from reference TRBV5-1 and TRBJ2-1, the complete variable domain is KAGVTQTPRYLIKTRGQQVTLSCSPISGHRSVSWYQQTPGQGLQFLFEYFSETQRNKGNFPGRFSGRQFSNSRSEMNVSTLELGDSALYLCASSLYRGNEQFFGPGTRLTVL.

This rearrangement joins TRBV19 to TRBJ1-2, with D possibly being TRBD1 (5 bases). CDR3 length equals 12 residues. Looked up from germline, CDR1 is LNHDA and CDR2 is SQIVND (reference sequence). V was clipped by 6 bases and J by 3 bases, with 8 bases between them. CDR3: CASRGGDYGYTF. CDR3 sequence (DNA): TGTGCCAGTAGGGGGGGAGACTATGGCTACACCTTC.

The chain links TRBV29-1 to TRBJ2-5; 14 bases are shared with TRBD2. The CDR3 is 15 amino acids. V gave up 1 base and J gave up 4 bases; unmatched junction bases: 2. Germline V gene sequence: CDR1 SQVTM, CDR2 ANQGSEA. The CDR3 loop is CSVEVGLAGGETQYF. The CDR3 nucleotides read TGCAGCGTTGAAGTCGGACTAGCGGGGGGAGAGACCCAGTACTTC.

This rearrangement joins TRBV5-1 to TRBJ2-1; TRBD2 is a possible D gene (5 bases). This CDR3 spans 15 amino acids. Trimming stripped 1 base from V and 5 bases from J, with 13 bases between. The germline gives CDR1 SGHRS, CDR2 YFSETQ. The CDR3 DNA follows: TGCGCCAGCAGCTTGTACGGGGTACAGAACAATGAGCAGTTCTTC. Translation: CASSLYGVQNNEQFF.

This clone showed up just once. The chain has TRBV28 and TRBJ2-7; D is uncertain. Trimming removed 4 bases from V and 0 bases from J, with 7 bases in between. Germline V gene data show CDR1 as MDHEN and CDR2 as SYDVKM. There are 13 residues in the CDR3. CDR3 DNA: TGTGCCAGCAGTTCCTTTTCCTCCTACGAGCAGTACTTC. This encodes CASSSFSSYEQYF.

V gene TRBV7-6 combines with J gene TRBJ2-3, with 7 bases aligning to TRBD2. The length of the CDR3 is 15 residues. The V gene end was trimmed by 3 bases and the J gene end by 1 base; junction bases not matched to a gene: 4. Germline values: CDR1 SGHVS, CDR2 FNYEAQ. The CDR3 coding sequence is TGTGCCAGCAGCTTTTCTACTAGCGGCACAGATACGCAGTATTTT. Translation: CASSFSTSGTDTQYF.

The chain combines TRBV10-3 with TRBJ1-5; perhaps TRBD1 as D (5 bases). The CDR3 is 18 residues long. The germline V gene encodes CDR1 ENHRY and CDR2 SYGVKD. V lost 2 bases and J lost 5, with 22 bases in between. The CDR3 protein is CAISERGRTSTVDQPQHF. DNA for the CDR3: TGTGCCATCAGTGAGAGGGGCAGAACCTCGACGGTGGATCAGCCCCAGCATTTT.

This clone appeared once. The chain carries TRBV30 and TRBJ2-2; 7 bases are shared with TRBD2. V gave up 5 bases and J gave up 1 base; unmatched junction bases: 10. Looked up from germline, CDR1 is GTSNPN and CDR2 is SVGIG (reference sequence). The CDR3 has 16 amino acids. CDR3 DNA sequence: TGTGCCTGGGCCCAGAGGGCGGGGGTGAACACCGGGGAGCTGTTTTTT. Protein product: CAWAQRAGVNTGELFF.

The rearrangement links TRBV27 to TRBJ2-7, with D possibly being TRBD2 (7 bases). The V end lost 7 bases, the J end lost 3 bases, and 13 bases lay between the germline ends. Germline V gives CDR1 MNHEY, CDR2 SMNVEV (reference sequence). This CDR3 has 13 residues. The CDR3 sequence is CASKGGGGYEQYF. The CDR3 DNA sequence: TGTGCCAGCAAGGGGGGGGGCGGCTACGAGCAGTACTTC.

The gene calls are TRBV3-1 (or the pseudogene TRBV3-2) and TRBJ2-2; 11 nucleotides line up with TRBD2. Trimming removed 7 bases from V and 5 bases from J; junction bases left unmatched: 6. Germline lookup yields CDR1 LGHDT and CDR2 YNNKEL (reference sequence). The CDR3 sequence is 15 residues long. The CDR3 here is CASNPASGGTGELFF. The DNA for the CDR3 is TGTGCCAGCAACCCTGCTAGCGGGGGGACCGGGGAGCTGTTTTTT.

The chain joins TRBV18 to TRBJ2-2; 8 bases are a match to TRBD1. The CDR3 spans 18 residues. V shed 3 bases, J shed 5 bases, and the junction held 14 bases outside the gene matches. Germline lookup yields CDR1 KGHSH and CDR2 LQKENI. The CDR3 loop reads CASSPTRLRDRGTGELFF. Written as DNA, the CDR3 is TGTGCCAGCTCACCGACCCGGTTGCGTGACAGGGGTACCGGGGAGCTGTTTTTT.

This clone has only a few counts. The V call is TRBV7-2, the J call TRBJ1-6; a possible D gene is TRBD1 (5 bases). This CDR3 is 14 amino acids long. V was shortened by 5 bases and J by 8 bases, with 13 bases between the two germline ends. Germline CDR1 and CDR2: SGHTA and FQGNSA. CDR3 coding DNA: TGTGCCAGCAGCCTAGGGAGGGGATATTCACCCCTCCACTTT. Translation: CASSLGRGYSPLHF.

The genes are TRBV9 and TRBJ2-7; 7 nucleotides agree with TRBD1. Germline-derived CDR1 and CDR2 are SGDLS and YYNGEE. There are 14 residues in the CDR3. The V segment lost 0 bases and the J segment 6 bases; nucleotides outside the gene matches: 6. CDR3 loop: CASSVGVGGGEQYF. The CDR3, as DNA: TGTGCCAGCAGCGTAGGGGTAGGGGGCGGCGAGCAGTACTTC. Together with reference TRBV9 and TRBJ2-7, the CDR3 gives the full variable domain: DSGVTQTPKHLITATGQRVTLRCSPRSGDLSVYWYQQSLDQGLQFLIQYYNGEERAKGNILERFSAQQFPDLHSELNLSSLELGDSALYFCASSVGVGGGEQYFGPGTRLTVT.

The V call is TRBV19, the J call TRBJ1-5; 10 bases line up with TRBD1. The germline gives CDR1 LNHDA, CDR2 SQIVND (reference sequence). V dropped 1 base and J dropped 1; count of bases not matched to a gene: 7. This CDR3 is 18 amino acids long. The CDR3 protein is CASSIAGQGLFSNQPQHF. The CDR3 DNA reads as TGTGCCAGTAGTATAGCGGGACAGGGGTTATTCAGCAATCAGCCCCAGCATTTT.

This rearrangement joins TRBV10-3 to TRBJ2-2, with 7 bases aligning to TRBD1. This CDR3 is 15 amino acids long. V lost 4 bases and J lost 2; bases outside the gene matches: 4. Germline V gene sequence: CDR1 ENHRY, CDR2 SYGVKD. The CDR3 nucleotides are TGTGCCATCAGTGTGGGACAGACTAACACCGGGGAGCTGTTTTTT. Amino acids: CAISVGQTNTGELFF.

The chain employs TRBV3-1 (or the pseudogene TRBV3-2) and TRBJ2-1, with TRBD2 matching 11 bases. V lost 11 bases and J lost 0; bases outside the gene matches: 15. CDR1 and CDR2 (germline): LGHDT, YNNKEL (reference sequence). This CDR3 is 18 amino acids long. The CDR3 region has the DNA TGTGCCCCCAACGCCGGGACTAGCGGTAGGAGCTCCTACAATGAGCAGTTCTTC. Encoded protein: CAPNAGTSGRSSYNEQFF.

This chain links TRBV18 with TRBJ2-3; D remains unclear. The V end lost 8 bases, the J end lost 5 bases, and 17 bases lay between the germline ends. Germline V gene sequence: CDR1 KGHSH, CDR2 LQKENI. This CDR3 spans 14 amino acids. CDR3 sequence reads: CASLMVGALDTQYF. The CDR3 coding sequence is TGTGCCAGCCTAATGGTAGGAGCTCTAGATACGCAGTATTTT.